The TCR beta chain described here comes from a study of sequential checkpoint blockade in melanoma. Here immunoSEQ multiplex PCR was the method, and the copy in TCRdb shows in-frame clones only, minus some. This table has about 22,000 clones, around 85% appearing once. V shed 5 bases, J shed 2 bases, and the junction held 14 bases outside the gene matches. The V gene's germline CDR1 is SGHAT and CDR2 FQNNGV. This CDR3 is 17 amino acids long. Specified treatment: randomized to nivolumab then ipilimumab (arm A) or the reverse (arm B). None of the patients previously received DNA-damaging chemotherapy. The starting material was CD8+ T cells sorted from blood (inferred from file names), obtained from a patient given nivolumab and ipilimumab in sequence. This TCR was recovered from a human donor with melanoma. V and J are TRBV11-2 and TRBJ2-7; the match to TRBD1 covers 8 bases. CDR3 sequence: CASSPARGQGAPYEQYF. DNA of the CDR3: TGTGCCAGCAGCCCCGCGAGGGGTCAGGGGGCCCCCTACGAGCAGTACTTC.